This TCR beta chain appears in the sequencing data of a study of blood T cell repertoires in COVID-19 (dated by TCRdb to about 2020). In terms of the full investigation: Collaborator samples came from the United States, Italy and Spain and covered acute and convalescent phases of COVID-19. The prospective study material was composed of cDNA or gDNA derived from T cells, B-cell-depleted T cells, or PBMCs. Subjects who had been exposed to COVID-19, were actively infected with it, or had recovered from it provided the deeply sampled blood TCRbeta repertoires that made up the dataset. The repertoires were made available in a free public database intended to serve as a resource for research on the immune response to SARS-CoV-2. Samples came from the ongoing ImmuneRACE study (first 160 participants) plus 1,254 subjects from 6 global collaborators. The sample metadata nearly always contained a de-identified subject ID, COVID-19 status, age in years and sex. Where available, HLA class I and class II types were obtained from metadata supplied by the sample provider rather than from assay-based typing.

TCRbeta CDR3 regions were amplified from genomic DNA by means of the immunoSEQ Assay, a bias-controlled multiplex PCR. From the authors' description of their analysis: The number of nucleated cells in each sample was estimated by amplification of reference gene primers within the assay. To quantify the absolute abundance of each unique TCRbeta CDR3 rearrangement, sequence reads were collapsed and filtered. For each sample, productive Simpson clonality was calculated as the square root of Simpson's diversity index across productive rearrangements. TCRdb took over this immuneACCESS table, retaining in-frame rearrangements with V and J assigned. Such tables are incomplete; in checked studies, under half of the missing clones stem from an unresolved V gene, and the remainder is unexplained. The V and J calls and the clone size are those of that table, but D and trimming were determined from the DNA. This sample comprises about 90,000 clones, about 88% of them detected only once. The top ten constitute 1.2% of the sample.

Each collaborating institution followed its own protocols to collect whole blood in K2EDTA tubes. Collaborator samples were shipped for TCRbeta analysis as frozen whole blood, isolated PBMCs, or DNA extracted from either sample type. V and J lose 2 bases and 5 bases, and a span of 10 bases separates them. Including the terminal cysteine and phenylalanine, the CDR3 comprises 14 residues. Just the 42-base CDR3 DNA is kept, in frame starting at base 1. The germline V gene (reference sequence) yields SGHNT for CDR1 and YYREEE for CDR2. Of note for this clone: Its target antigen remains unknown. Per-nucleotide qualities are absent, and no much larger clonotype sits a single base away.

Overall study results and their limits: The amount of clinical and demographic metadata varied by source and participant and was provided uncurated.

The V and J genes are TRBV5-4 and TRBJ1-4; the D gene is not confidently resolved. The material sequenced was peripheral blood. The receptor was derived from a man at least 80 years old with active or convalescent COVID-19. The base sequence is TGTGCCAGCAGCTTAAATTCCCCGAATGAAAAACTGTTTTTT. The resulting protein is CASSLNSPNEKLFF.